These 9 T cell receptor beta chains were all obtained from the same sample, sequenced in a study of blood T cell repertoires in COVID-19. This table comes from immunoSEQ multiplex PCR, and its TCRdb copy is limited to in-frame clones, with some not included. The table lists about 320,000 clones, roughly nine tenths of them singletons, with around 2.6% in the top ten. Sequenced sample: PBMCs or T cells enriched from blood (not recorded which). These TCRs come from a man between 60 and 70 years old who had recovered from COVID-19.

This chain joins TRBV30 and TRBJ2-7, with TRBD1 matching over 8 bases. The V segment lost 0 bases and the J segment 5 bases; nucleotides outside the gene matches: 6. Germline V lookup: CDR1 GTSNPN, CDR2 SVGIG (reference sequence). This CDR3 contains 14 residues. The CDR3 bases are TGTGCCTGGAGTGTAAGACAGGGGCAGGACGAGCAGTACTTC. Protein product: CAWSVRQGQDEQYF.

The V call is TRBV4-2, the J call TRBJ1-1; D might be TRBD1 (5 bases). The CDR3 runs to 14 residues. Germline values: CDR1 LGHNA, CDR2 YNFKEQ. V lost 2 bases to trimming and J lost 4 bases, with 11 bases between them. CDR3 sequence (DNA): TGTGCCAGCAGCCAAAAATCGGGGGGCACTGAAGCTTTCTTT. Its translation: CASSQKSGGTEAFF.

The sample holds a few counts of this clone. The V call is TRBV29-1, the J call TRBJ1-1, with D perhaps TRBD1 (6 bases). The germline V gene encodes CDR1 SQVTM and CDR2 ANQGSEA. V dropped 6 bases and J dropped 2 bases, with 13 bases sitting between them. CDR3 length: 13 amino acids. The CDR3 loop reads CSVGPGHNTEAFF. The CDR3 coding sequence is TGCAGCGTGGGACCGGGACACAACACTGAAGCTTTCTTT.

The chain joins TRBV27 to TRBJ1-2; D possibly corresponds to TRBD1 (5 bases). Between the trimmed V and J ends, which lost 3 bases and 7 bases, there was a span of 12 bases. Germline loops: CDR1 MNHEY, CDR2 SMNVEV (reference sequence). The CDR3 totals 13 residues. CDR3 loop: CASSFVGHGGYTF. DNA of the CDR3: TGTGCCAGCAGTTTCGTCGGACACGGTGGCTACACCTTC.

The CDR3 DNA is TGTGCCAGCAGTCTCAAAGGGGAACTCTACGAGCAGTACTTC. Its protein product is CASSLKGELYEQYF. V and J are TRBV27 and TRBJ2-7, with a tentative D call TRBD1 (5 bases). CDR3 length: 14 residues. In germline, CDR1 is MNHEY, CDR2 SMNVEV (reference sequence). V lost 5 bases and J lost 3, with 14 bases in between.

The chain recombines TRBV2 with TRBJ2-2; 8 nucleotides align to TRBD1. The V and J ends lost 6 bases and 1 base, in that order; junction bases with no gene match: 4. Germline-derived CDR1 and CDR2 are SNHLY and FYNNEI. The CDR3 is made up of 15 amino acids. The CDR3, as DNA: TGTGCCAGCAGGCTAGGGACAGGGAACACCGGGGAGCTGTTTTTT. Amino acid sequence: CASRLGTGNTGELFF.

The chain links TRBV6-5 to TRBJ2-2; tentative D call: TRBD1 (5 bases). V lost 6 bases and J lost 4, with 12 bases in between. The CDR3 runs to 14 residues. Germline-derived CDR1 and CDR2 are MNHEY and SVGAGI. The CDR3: CASRPTGITGELFF. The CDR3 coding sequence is TGTGCCAGCAGGCCTACAGGTATCACCGGGGAGCTGTTTTTT.

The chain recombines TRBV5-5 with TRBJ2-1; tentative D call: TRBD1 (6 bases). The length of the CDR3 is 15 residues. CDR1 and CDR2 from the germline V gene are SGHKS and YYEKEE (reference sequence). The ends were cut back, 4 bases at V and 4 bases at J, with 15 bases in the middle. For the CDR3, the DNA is TGTGCCAGCAGCCAGGGGATCGGGCCATACAATGAGCAGTTCTTC. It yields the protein CASSQGIGPYNEQFF.

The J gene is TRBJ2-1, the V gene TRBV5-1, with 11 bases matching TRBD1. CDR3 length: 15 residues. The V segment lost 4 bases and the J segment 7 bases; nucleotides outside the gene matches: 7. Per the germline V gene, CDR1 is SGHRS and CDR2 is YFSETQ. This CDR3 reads CASSPGTGGKNEQFF. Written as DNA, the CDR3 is TGCGCCAGCAGCCCGGGGACAGGGGGGAAGAATGAGCAGTTCTTC.